Listed below are T cell receptor beta chains from one sample, sequenced in a study of T cell changes during pregnancy in multiple sclerosis. The repertoire was sequenced with immunoSEQ multiplex PCR; TCRdb's copy has only in-frame clones and lacks some. The sample consists of more than 90,000 clones, roughly nine tenths of them appearing once. Specimen: peripheral blood, collected in the third trimester of pregnancy. These receptors all stem from a female donor with multiple sclerosis, enrolled in a pregnancy study. Both conserved end residues are part of each CDR3. Fields, in order: clone size, D gene, CDR3 length, J gene, V gene, CDR3 DNA, CDR3 protein. D genes are given only for firm matches. The size field is filled for only some rows; it gives once, few, many or a size class.

-,-,18,TRBJ1-5,TRBV6-1,TGTGCCAGCAGTGGGTTTTCCGGGACACGTAATAGCAATCAGCCCCAGCATTTT,CASSGFSGTRNSNQPQHF
-,TRBD2,14,TRBJ2-7,TRBV9,TGTGCCAGCAGCGGGAGTACTAGCGGTTACGAGCAGTACTTC,CASSGSTSGYEQYF
-,TRBD1,13,TRBJ1-1,TRBV10-3,TGTGTCATCACCGAGACAGGGGGCACTGAAGCTTTCTTT,CVITETGGTEAFF
-,-,12,TRBJ1-6,TRBV6-6,TGTGCCGGCAAACGACAGAATTCACCCCTCCACTTT,CAGKRQNSPLHF
-,-,13,TRBJ2-2,TRBV2,TGTGCCAGCAGTGACCCGGACACCGGGGAGCTGTTTTTT,CASSDPDTGELFF
-,TRBD2,16,TRBJ2-1,TRBV6-6,TGTGCCAGCACCGTACTAGCGGGGGGCTCCTACAATGAGCAGTTCTTC,CASTVLAGGSYNEQFF
-,TRBD1,13,TRBJ1-1,TRBV19,TGTGCCAGTAGTCCACAGGGGGCTCTAAGGGCTTTCTTT,CASSPQGALRAFF
-,TRBD2,13,TRBJ2-7,TRBV6-6,TGTGCCAGCAGTTATAACGGACTAGTCGAGCAGTACTTC,CASSYNGLVEQYF
-,-,15,TRBJ1-2,TRBV30,TGTGCCTGGAGTCCGCGCGGGGGGGCTGCCTATGGCTACACCTTC,CAWSPRGGAAYGYTF
-,-,16,TRBJ1-4,TRBV6-6,TGTGCCAGCAGTTATCGTGCGGCCACCTCTCCGGAAAAACTGTTTTTT,CASSYRAATSPEKLFF
once,TRBD2,15,TRBJ2-2,TRBV30,TGTGCCTGGAGTGCGAGCGGGGGGTACGCCGGGGAGCTGTTTTTT,CAWSASGGYAGELFF
-,TRBD1,16,TRBJ2-2,TRBV7-9,TGTGCCAGCAGCGCATGGACAGGGGGCGAGGCCGGGGAGCTGTTTTTT,CASSAWTGGEAGELFF
-,-,14,TRBJ2-1,TRBV28,TGTGCCAGCACCCGCCGAGGCTTCTACAATGAGCAGTTCTTC,CASTRRGFYNEQFF
few,-,15,TRBJ1-6,TRBV15,TGTGCCACCAGCAGAGATCCGGCCGGGAATTCACCCCTCCACTTT,CATSRDPAGNSPLHF
-,TRBD1,15,TRBJ2-5,TRBV27,TGTGCCAGCATCGGACCGGGACAGAAGCAAGAGACCCAGTACTTC,CASIGPGQKQETQYF
-,-,12,TRBJ1-5,TRBV2,TGTGCCAGTAGTCAGGTAAATCAGCCCCAGCATTTT,CASSQVNQPQHF
-,-,15,TRBJ1-2,TRBV5-4,TGTGCCAGCAGTGGGGGGGGATACAGGCGGCATGGCTACACCTTC,CASSGGGYRRHGYTF
few,TRBD1,15,TRBJ1-5,TRBV28,TGTGCCAGCATCCCACAGGGGCCGCGGAATCAGCCCCAGCATTTT,CASIPQGPRNQPQHF
-,-,18,TRBJ2-2,TRBV10-1,TGCGCCAGCAGTGAGTCGAGGTTTTCCGGGTCGGACACCGGGGAGCTGTTTTTT,CASSESRFSGSDTGELFF
-,-,13,TRBJ2-5,TRBV6-5,TGTGCCAGCAGTTACGAGGGCGGTGAGACCCAGTACTTC,CASSYEGGETQYF
once,-,15,TRBJ1-4,TRBV5-8,TGTGCCAGCAGCTTCCACAGGGCCGTAAATGAAAAACTGTTTTTT,CASSFHRAVNEKLFF
-,TRBD1,14,TRBJ1-4,TRBV19,TGTGCCAGTAGTACGCGGACAGGCCATGAAAAACTGTTTTTT,CASSTRTGHEKLFF
-,-,14,TRBJ1-2,TRBV6-1,TGTGCCAGCAGTGAAGCGTACGGGGGATCTGGCTACACCTTC,CASSEAYGGSGYTF
-,TRBD2,16,TRBJ2-2,TRBV7-8,TGTGCCAGCAGCCCTAGCGGGAGGGCCCACACCGGGGAGCTGTTTTTT,CASSPSGRAHTGELFF
-,-,17,TRBJ2-2,TRBV18,TGTGCCAGCTCACCCCGCGGGTTGGCAGGGAACACCGGGGAGCTGTTTTTT,CASSPRGLAGNTGELFF
-,-,15,TRBJ2-5,TRBV9,TGTGCCAGCAGCGGGCGTGCGGGCCACCAAGAGACCCAGTACTTC,CASSGRAGHQETQYF
once,-,13,TRBJ2-7,TRBV28,TGTGCCAGCGCAATCAGGGGTTCCTACGAGCAGTACTTC,CASAIRGSYEQYF
-,TRBD2,17,TRBJ2-2,TRBV19,TGTGCCAGTAGTTTGGGAGCGGGAGGGCCACTCACCGGGGAGCTGTTTTTT,CASSLGAGGPLTGELFF
-,-,14,TRBJ1-3,TRBV5-1,TGCGCCAGCAGCTTGGACAGGACCGAAAACACCATATATTTT,CASSLDRTENTIYF
-,-,14,TRBJ1-1,TRBV2,TGTGCCAGCAGGGAACAGGGCCGGGACACTGAAGCTTTCTTT,CASREQGRDTEAFF